This entry lists 5 T cell receptor beta chains sequenced from one sample in a study of T cell responses to AZD1222 COVID-19 vaccine. Method: immunoSEQ multiplex PCR; TCRdb's copy keeps in-frame clones and lacks some. Of 100,000 to 130,000 clones listed, about nine tenths are singletons. Material: peripheral blood, obtained on day 0 of AZD1222 vaccination. Receptors originate from an adult in good health.

This chain uses TRBV2 with TRBJ1-5; D is unclear. The CDR3 extends over 14 amino acids. The germline CDR1 and CDR2 sequences are SNHLY and FYNNEI. Trimming removed 6 bases from V and 3 bases from J, with 12 bases in between. The CDR3 DNA is TGTGCCAGCAGCGAACACCCGACCAATCAGCCCCAGCATTTT. This gives the protein CASSEHPTNQPQHF.

The V call is TRBV2, the J call TRBJ2-7; D assignment may be TRBD1 or TRBD2 (5 bases each). V was shortened by 4 bases and J by 0 bases, with 13 bases between the two germline ends. Looked up from germline, CDR1 is SNHLY and CDR2 is FYNNEI. The CDR3 extends over 15 amino acids. CDR3 in DNA: TGTGCCAGCAGTGGGGGGACCATCAGCTCCTACGAGCAGTACTTC. It translates to CASSGGTISSYEQYF.

The chain has TRBV14 and TRBJ2-7, with D perhaps TRBD2 (5 bases). The CDR3 is made up of 14 amino acids. Trimming took off 3 bases at V and 2 bases at J, with 11 bases between the two ends. Germline V CDR1 and CDR2: SGHDN, FVKESK. CDR3 sequence reads: CASSHLSTTYEQYF. Here the CDR3 DNA reads TGTGCCAGCAGCCACTTATCGACTACCTACGAGCAGTACTTC. The full variable domain, in which reference TRBV14 and TRBJ2-7 provide the parts outside the CDR3, is EAGVTQFPSHSVIEKGQTVTLRCDPISGHDNLYWYRRVMGKEIKFLLHFVKESKQDESGMPNNRFLAERTGGTYSTLKVQPAELEDSGVYFCASSHLSTTYEQYFGPGTRLTVT.

The rearrangement links TRBV7-3 to TRBJ1-1, with a tentative D call TRBD1 (6 bases). The germline CDR1 and CDR2 sequences are SGHTA and FQGTGA. This CDR3 spans 15 amino acids. The V and J ends lost 1 base and 0 bases respectively, with 9 bases between them. CDR3 sequence (DNA): TGTGCCAGCAGCTTAAACAGGGTCATGAACACTGAAGCTTTCTTT. It yields the protein CASSLNRVMNTEAFF.

V and J are TRBV4-3 and TRBJ2-7; possibly TRBD2 for D (5 bases). V was pared by 0 bases and J by 3 bases, with 15 bases between. The CDR3 extends over 16 amino acids. The V gene's germline CDR1 is LGHNA and CDR2 YSLEER. The CDR3 DNA reads as TGCGCCAGCAGCCAAGAAGCCCGGGGTGGGAGCTACGAGCAGTACTTC. This codes for CASSQEARGGSYEQYF.